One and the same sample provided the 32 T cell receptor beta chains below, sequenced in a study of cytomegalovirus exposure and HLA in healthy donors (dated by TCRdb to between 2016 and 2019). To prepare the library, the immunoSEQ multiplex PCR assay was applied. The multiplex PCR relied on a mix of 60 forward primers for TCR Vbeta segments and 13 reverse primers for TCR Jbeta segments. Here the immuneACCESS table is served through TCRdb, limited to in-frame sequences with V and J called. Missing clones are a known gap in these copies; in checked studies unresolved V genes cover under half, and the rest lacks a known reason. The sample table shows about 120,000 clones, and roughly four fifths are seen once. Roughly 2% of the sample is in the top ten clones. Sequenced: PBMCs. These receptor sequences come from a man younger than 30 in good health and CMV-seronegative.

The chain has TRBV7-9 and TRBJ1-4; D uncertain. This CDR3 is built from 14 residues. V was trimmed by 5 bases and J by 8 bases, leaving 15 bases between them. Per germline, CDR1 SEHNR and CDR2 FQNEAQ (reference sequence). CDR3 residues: CASSLGSMEEKLFF. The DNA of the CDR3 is TGTGCCAGCAGCCTGGGGAGTATGGAGGAAAAACTGTTTTTT. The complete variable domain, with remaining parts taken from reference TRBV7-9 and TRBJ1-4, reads DTGVSQNPRHKITKRGQNVTFRCDPISEHNRLYWYRQTLGQGPEFLTYFQNEAQLEKSRLLSDRFSAERPKGSFSTLEIQRTEQGDSAMYLCASSLGSMEEKLFFGSGTQLSVL.

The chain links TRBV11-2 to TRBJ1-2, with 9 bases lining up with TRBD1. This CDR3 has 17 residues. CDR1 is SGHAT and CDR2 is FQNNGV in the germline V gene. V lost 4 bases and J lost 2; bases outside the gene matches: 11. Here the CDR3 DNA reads TGTGCCAGCAGCTCTCTGACAGGGGGTAAAGAAAACTATGGCTACACCTTC. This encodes CASSSLTGGKENYGYTF.

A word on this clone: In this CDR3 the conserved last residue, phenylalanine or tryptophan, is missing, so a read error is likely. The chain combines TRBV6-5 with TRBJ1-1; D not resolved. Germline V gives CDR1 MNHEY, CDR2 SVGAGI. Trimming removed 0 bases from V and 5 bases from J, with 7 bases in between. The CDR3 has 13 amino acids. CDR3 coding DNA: TGTGCCAGCAGTTACTCAGAGGGTACTGAAGCTTTCCTT. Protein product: CASSYSEGTEAFL.

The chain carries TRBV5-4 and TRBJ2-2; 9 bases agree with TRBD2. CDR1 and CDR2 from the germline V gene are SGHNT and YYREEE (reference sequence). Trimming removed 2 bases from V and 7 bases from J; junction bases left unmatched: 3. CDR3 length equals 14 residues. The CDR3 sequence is CASSFSGGNGELFF. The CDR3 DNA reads TGTGCCAGCAGCTTTAGCGGGGGTAACGGGGAGCTGTTTTTT.

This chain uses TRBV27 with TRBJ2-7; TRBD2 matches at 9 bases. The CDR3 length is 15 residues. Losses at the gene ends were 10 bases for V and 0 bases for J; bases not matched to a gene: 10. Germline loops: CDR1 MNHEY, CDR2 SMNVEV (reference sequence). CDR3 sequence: CATKWGSGGSYEQYF. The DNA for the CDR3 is TGTGCCACCAAGTGGGGTAGCGGGGGCTCCTACGAGCAGTACTTC.

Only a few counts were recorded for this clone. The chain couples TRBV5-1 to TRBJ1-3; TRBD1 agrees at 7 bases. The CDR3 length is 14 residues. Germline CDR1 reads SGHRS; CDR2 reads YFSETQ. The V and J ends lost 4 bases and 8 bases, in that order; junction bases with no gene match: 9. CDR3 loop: CASSPTGSKDTIYF. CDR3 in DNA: TGCGCCAGCAGCCCGACAGGGAGCAAGGACACCATATATTTT.

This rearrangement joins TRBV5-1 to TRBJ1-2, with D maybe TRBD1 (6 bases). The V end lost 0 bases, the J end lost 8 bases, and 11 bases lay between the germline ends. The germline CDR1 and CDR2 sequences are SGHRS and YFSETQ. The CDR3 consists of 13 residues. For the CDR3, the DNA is TGCGCCAGCAGCTTGGACCAGGGGAACGGCTACACCTTC. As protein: CASSLDQGNGYTF.

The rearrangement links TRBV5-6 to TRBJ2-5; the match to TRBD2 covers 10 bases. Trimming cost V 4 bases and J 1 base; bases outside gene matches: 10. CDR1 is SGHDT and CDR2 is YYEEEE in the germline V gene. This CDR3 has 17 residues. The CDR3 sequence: CASSPPGTSEIQETQYF. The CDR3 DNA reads TGTGCCAGCAGCCCGCCGGGGACTAGCGAGATCCAAGAGACCCAGTACTTC.

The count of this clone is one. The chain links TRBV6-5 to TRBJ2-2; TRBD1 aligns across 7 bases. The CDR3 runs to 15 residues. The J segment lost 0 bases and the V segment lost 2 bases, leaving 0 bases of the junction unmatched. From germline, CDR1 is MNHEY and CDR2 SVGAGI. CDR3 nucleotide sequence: TGTGCCAGCAGTTACGACAGGGCGAACACCGGGGAGCTGTTTTTT. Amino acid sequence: CASSYDRANTGELFF.

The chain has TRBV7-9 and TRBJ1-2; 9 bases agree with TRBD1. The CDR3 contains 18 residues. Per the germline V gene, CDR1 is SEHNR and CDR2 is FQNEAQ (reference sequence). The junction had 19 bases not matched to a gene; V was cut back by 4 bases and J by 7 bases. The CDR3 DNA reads TGTGCCAGCAGCTCAGAGAGGGACAGGGTCACCATCTTAGGTGGCTACACCTTC. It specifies CASSSERDRVTILGGYTF. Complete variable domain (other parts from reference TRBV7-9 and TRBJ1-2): DTGVSQNPRHKITKRGQNVTFRCDPISEHNRLYWYRQTLGQGPEFLTYFQNEAQLEKSRLLSDRFSAERPKGSFSTLEIQRTEQGDSAMYLCASSSERDRVTILGGYTFGSGTRLTVV.

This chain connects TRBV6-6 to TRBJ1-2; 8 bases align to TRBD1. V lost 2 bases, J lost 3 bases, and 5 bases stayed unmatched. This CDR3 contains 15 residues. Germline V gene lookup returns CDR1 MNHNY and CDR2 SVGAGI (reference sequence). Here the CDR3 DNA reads TGTGCCAGCAGTTACACCCTGACAGGGGACTATGGCTACACCTTC. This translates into CASSYTLTGDYGYTF.

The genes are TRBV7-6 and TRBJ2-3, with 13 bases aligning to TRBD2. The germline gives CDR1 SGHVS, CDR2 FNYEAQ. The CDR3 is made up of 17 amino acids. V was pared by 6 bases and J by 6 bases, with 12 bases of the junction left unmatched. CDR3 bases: TGTGCCAGCAGTATAAGGTCCATGACTAGCGGGGGGGATACGCAGTATTTT. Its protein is CASSIRSMTSGGDTQYF. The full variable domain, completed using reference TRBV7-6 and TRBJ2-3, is GAGVSQSPRYKVTKRGQDVALRCDPISGHVSLYWYRQALGQGPEFLTYFNYEAQQDKSGLPNDRFSAERPEGSISTLTIQRTEQRDSAMYRCASSIRSMTSGGDTQYFGPGTRLTVL.

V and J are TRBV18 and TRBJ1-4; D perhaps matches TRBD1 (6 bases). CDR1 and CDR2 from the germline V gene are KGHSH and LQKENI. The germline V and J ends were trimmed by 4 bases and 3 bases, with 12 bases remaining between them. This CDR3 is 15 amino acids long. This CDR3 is CASSRGLLSNEKLFF. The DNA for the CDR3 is TGTGCCAGCTCACGGGGGCTGCTATCTAATGAAAAACTGTTTTTT.

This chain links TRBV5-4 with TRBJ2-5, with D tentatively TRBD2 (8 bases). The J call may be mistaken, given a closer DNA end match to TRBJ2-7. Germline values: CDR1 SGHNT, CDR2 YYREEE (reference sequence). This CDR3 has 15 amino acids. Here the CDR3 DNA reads TGTGCCAGCAGCTTGGCCGGGAGGGGGCCCTACGAGCAGTACTTC. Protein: CASSLAGRGPYEQYF.

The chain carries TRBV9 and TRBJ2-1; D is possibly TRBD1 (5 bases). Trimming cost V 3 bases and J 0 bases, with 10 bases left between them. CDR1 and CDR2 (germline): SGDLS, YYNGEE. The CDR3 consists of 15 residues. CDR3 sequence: CASSETTDSYNEQFF. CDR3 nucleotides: TGTGCCAGCAGCGAGACGACAGACTCCTACAATGAGCAGTTCTTC.

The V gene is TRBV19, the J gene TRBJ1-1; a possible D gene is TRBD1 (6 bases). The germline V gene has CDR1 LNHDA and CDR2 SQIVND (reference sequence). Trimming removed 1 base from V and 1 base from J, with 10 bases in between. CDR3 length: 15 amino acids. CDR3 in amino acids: CASSIAQGKNTEAFF. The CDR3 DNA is TGTGCCAGTAGTATAGCCCAGGGGAAGAACACTGAAGCTTTCTTT.

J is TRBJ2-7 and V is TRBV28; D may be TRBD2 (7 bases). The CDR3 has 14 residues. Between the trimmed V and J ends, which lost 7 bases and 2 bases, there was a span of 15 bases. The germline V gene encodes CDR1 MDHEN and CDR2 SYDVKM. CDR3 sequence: CASKIRGAPYEQYF. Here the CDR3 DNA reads TGTGCCAGCAAAATCCGGGGGGCACCCTACGAGCAGTACTTC. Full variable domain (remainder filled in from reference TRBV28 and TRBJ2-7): DVKVTQSSRYLVKRTGEKVFLECVQDMDHENMFWYRQDPGLGLRLIYFSYDVKMKEKGDIPEGYSVSREKKERFSLILESASTNQTSMYLCASKIRGAPYEQYFGPGTRLTVT.

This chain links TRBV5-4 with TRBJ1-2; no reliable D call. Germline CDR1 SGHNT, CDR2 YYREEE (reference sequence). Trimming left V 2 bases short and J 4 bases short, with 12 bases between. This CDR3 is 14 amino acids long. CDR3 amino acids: CASSFRTGTYGYTF. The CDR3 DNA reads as TGTGCCAGCAGCTTTCGAACGGGAACCTATGGCTACACCTTC.

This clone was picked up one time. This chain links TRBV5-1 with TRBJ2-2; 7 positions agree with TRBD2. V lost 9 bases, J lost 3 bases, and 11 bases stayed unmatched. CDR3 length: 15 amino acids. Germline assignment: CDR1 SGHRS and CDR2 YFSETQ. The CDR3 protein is CATRDLGGDTGELFF. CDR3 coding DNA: TGCGCCACCCGAGACCTGGGGGGGGACACCGGGGAGCTGTTTTTT.

CDR3 DNA sequence: TGTGCCAGCAGCTTAGATCAGGGAAGCTATGGCTACACCTTC. It translates to CASSLDQGSYGYTF. V is TRBV11-2 and J is TRBJ1-2; D possibly corresponds to TRBD1 (5 bases). Germline lookup yields CDR1 SGHAT and CDR2 FQNNGV. Trimming took 0 bases from V and 4 from J, leaving 9 bases between them. The CDR3 length is 14 residues.

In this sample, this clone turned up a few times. As DNA, the CDR3 is TGTGCCAGCAGCCCCTGGACAGGGGGGAACACTGAAGCTTTCTTT. Protein: CASSPWTGGNTEAFF. V usage is TRBV5-5 and J usage is TRBJ1-1, with 10 nucleotides matching TRBD1. Germline-derived CDR1 and CDR2 are SGHKS and YYEKEE (reference sequence). Losses at the gene ends were 4 bases for V and 1 base for J; bases not matched to a gene: 4. The CDR3 is 15 residues long.

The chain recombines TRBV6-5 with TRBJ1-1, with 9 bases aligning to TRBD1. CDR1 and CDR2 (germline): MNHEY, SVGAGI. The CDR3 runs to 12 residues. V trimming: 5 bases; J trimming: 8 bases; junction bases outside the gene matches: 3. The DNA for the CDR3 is TGTGCCAGCAGTAACAGGGGGCTAGAAGCTTTCTTT. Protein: CASSNRGLEAFF.

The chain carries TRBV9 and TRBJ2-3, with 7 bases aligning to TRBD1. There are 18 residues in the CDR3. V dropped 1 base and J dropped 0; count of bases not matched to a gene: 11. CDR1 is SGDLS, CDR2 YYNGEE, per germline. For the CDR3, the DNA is TGTGCCAGCAGCGTAAACAGGGGCGGCTCGGGTAGCACAGATACGCAGTATTTT. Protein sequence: CASSVNRGGSGSTDTQYF.

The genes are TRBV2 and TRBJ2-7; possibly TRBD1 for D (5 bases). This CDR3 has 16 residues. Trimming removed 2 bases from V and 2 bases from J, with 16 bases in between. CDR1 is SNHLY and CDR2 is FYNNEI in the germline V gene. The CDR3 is CASSERRAPSPYEQYF. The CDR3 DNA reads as TGTGCCAGCAGTGAACGCAGGGCACCCTCCCCCTACGAGCAGTACTTC.

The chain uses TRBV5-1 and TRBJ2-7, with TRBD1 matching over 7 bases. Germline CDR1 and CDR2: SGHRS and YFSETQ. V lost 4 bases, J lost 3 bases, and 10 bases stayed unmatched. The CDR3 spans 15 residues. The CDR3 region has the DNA TGCGCCAGCAGCCAGCGGATGACAGGGAACTACGAGCAGTACTTC. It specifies CASSQRMTGNYEQYF.

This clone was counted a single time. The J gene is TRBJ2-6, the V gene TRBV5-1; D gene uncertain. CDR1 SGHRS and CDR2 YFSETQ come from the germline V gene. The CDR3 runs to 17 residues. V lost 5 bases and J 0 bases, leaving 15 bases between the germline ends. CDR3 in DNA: TGCGCCAGCAGGACCTATACCGGGTTCTCTGGGGCCAACGTCCTGACTTTC. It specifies CASRTYTGFSGANVLTF.

CDR3 nucleotides: TGTGCCAGCAGGACCGGACACCAGAACACTGAAGCTTTCTTT. This translates into CASRTGHQNTEAFF. The V gene is TRBV5-4, the J gene TRBJ1-1, with D tentatively TRBD1 (5 bases). Trimming pared 5 bases from V and 1 base from J, leaving 12 bases between. There are 14 residues in the CDR3. The germline CDR1 and CDR2 sequences are SGHNT and YYREEE (reference sequence).

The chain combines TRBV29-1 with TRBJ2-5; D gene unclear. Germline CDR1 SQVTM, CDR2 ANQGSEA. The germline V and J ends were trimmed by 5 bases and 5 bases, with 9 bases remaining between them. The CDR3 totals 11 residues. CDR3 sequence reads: CSVREPETQYF. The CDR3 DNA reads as TGCAGCGTTCGCGAGCCGGAGACCCAGTACTTC.

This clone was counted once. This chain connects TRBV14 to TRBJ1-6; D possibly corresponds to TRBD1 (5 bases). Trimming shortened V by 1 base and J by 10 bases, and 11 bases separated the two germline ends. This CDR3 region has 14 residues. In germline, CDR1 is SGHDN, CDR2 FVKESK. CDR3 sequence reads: CASSQVQGRSPLHF. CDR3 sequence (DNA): TGTGCCAGCAGCCAAGTTCAGGGAAGGTCACCCCTCCACTTT.

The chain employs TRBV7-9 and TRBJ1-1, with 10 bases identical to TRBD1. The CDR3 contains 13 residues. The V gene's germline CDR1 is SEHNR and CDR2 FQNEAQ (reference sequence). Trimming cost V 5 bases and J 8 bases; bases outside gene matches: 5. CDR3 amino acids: CASSLVTGGEAFF. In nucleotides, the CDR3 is TGTGCCAGCAGCCTAGTGACAGGGGGCGAAGCTTTCTTT. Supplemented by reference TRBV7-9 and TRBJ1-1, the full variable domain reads DTGVSQNPRHKITKRGQNVTFRCDPISEHNRLYWYRQTLGQGPEFLTYFQNEAQLEKSRLLSDRFSAERPKGSFSTLEIQRTEQGDSAMYLCASSLVTGGEAFFGQGTRLTVV.

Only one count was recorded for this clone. The CDR3 DNA reads as TGTGCCAGCAGCCCTAGCGGGGGAACCTACGAGCAGTACTTC. It encodes CASSPSGGTYEQYF. The chain employs TRBV11-3 and TRBJ2-7, with TRBD2 identical over 10 bases. Germline CDR1 SGHNT, CDR2 YENEEA. Trimming at V came to 5 bases and at J to 2 bases, leaving 3 bases not matched to a gene. The CDR3 consists of 14 residues.

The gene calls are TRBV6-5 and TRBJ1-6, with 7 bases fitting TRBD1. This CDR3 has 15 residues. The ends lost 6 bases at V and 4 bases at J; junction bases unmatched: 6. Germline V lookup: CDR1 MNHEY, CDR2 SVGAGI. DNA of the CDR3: TGTGCCAGCAGCAGACAGGGACTGTATAATTCACCCCTCCACTTT. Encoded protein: CASSRQGLYNSPLHF.